This T cell receptor (beta chain) is from a study of T cell repertoires in ileal Crohn's disease (dated by TCRdb to the late 2010s). Study-wide context: At the time of surgery, around 38% of patients were active smokers, and the median duration of disease was 6.5 to 8.5 years. A Rutgeerts score higher than i0 was the definition used for endoscopic postoperative recurrence. Roughly half of the patients were given postoperative therapy, with about 19 on anti-TNF agents and under 13 on thiopurines. A total of some 170 mucosal samples from about 57 patients were sequenced, collected from several sites on the surgical specimen as well as at postoperative endoscopy. Every patient underwent surgery because of a complication, which was stricturing disease in around 60% and penetrating disease in around 39%. TCR repertoire analysis was performed in some 60 Crohn's disease patients drawn from a prospective multicentre cohort. The study ran alongside a multicentre cohort designed to identify predictors of early endoscopic recurrence after ileocolonic resection. General findings and caveats noted by the study authors: Compared with non-smokers, patients who were active smokers at surgery showed a significantly higher proportion of clonal expansions (roughly 24% vs 19%, p=0.02). Only a subgroup of patients, of unstated size, had mucosal CD4 and CD8 T cells sorted and sequenced. More high-frequency clones were carried by sorted CD8 T cells than by CD4 T cells, suggesting that mucosal expansions were mainly CD8. Endoscopic recurrence was found to be associated with higher high-frequency clone percentages at surgery, and recurrence was observed in all patients with clonality above 26.8% (18/57).

The germline V gene provides CDR1 SGHTA and CDR2 FQGNSA. The germline ends are 14 bases apart after V is trimmed by 5 bases and J by 5 bases. The CDR3 measures 14 amino acids from cysteine to phenylalanine. This entry keeps only the CDR3 DNA: 42 bases, framed from base 1. Points on this clone: Its antigen is still unknown. Base qualities are not provided; no much larger clone lies one nucleotide away.

For commercial TCRB immunosequencing, approximately 480 nanograms of biopsy DNA were submitted for each sample. Adaptive Biotechnology amplified the CDR3 regions from genomic DNA with a two-step multiplex PCR designed to control amplification bias. Primers for every V and J gene segment were used in the first PCR, and barcodes and Illumina adapters were added in the second PCR. An Illumina instrument was used to sequence the CDR3 libraries. Turning to the authors' computational methods: Analysis combined the vendor-provided pipelines with custom analysis of raw data in R/Bioconductor under R version 3.3.0. Clonality, which ranges from 0 to 1, was calculated as the inverse of the normalised Shannon entropy across all productive clones. High-frequency clones were defined as the share of the repertoire occupied by the top 100 clones, with only clones passing a 95% confidence test being retained. The Simpson index measured repertoire diversity, and the Morisita-Horn index measured overlap between samples. The source is immuneACCESS, and TCRdb retained only in-frame sequences with V and J called. Part of the clones is not carried over; for the studies checked, unresolved V genes explain less than half of this, and the remainder is unexplained. V, J and clone size are those of that table, while D and trimming were read from the DNA. The sample has fewer than 5,500 clones on record, roughly 77% of them singletons. The ten biggest clones cover about 6.5% of the sample.

Adults with ileal or ileocolonic Crohn's disease and an indication for ileocolonic resection were eligible for inclusion. Whole ileal mucosal biopsies were kept frozen at -80 degrees C prior to DNA extraction. Genomic DNA was extracted from frozen whole biopsies with a TRizol-based method and quantified on a NanoDrop 2000 spectrophotometer. The chain is assembled from TRBV7-2 and TRBJ2-3; a tentative D match to TRBD2 spans 5 bases. This TCR was sampled from an adult with Crohn's disease. Sequences were obtained from ileal tissue. This receptor carries the CDR3 CASSPRRGQDTQYF. The DNA sequence is given as TGTGCCAGCAGCCCTCGACGGGGTCAAGATACGCAGTATTTT.